Listed here are 28 T cell receptor beta chains from one sample, sequenced in a study of T cell repertoires in cytomegalovirus infection. No antigen is known for these receptors. TCRdb reprocessed the reads via MiXCR and lists one record per CDR3 protein. The sample shows hundreds of thousands of distinct CDR3 sequences, under 35% of them seen only once. The sequencing here drew on cultured PBMCs, taken from culture after CMV antigen stimulation. The receptor source for this set is a human donor in good health (CMV status not recorded). Some clones in this sample may be carry-over from other donors' samples.

J is TRBJ2-3 and V is TRBV5-1; maybe TRBD1 (8 bases). V gave up 4 bases and J gave up 4 bases, with 22 bases separating them. The germline V gene encodes CDR1 SGHRS and CDR2 YFSETQ. The CDR3 is made up of 17 amino acids. The CDR3 nucleotides are TGCGCCAGCAGCCTTCGGACAGGGACTGGGGGGGCAGATACGCAGTATTTT. Its translation is CASSLRTGTGGADTQYF.

This clonotype was found a few times. V usage is TRBV11-3 and J usage is TRBJ2-1; the match to TRBD2 covers 11 bases. The CDR3 loop spans 17 amino acids. Germline CDR1 reads SGHNT; CDR2 reads YENEEA. The trim removed 1 base at V and 7 bases at J, leaving 9 bases unmatched. The CDR3 region is CASSLGSTSGSWNEQFF. CDR3 nucleotides: TGTGCCAGCAGCTTAGGCTCCACTAGCGGGAGTTGGAATGAGCAGTTCTTC.

This chain links TRBV6-2 or TRBV6-3 with TRBJ1-5, with a tentative D call TRBD1 (6 bases). CDR3 length equals 15 residues. Germline V gene lookup returns CDR1 MNHEY and CDR2 SVGEGT. V lost 0 bases and J lost 6, with 12 bases in between. The CDR3 DNA reads TGTGCCAGCAGTTACTCGCGCGGGGGGCTTCAGCCCCAGCATTTT. Translation gives CASSYSRGGLQPQHF.

The chain carries TRBV2 and TRBJ2-7, with 7 bases identical to TRBD1. Unmatched junction bases numbered 14, after V lost 5 bases and J lost 7 bases. The CDR3 is made up of 15 amino acids. In germline, CDR1 is SNHLY, CDR2 FYNNEI. The CDR3 loop is CASSFSSGGYLEQYF. Here the CDR3 DNA reads TGTGCCAGCAGTTTTTCGTCAGGGGGATATTTGGAGCAGTACTTC.

This clonotype has only a few counts. The V gene is TRBV29-1, the J gene TRBJ1-1; D uncertain. The CDR3 runs to 12 residues. From germline, CDR1 is SQVTM and CDR2 ANQGSEA. Trimming removed 6 bases from V and 4 bases from J, with 12 bases in between. CDR3 amino acids: CSVGGVRTEAFF. CDR3 DNA: TGCAGCGTAGGCGGGGTTCGCACTGAAGCTTTCTTT.

This clonotype was seen a few times. V gene TRBV19 combines with J gene TRBJ1-2; 8 bases match TRBD1. Unmatched junction bases numbered 6, after V lost 6 bases and J lost 6 bases. The germline CDR1 and CDR2 sequences are LNHDA and SQIVND (reference sequence). This CDR3 region has 13 residues. In DNA form, the CDR3 reads TGTGCCAGTAGCCTAACGACAGGGGATGGCTACACCTTC. It codes for CASSLTTGDGYTF. The entire variable domain, with the rest obtained from reference TRBV19 and TRBJ1-2, is as follows: DGGITQSPKYLFRKEGQNVTLSCEQNLNHDAMYWYRQDPGQGLRLIYYSQIVNDFQKGDIAEGYSVSREKKESFPLTVTSAQKNPTAFYLCASSLTTGDGYTFGSGTRLTVV.

The chain uses TRBV12-3 or TRBV12-4 and TRBJ2-7; 12 nucleotides match TRBD2. The CDR3 contains 16 residues. The J segment lost 2 bases and the V segment lost 2 bases, leaving 4 bases of the junction unmatched. The CDR3 is CASSLSSSGRAYEQYF. The CDR3 region has the DNA TGTGCCAGCAGTTTAAGTTCTAGCGGGAGGGCCTACGAGCAGTACTTC.

The sample holds many counts of this clonotype. The rearrangement uses TRBV7-2 and TRBJ1-2; maybe TRBD1 (6 bases). V was shortened by 1 base and J by 8 bases, with 11 bases between the two germline ends. The CDR3 has 13 amino acids. Germline V gene data show CDR1 as SGHTA and CDR2 as FQGNSA. Here the CDR3 DNA reads TGTGCCAGCAGCTTAGACAGGGTTGGCGGCTACACCTTC. Amino acids: CASSLDRVGGYTF.

The chain couples TRBV12-3 or TRBV12-4 to TRBJ2-3; TRBD2 agrees at 7 bases. The CDR3 has 15 residues. Trimming cost V 6 bases and J 5 bases; bases outside gene matches: 11. The DNA for the CDR3 is TGTGCCAGCAGCCCCACCCGGGTAGCGGGAGATACGCAGTATTTT. It specifies CASSPTRVAGDTQYF.

In this sample, this clonotype turned up a few times. This chain links TRBV6-5 with TRBJ1-6; D is perhaps TRBD1 (5 bases). Germline loops: CDR1 MNHEY, CDR2 SVGAGI. Deletions cut 2 bases from V and 0 bases from J, with 17 bases between. The CDR3 covers 19 residues. CDR3 in amino acids: CASSYATRGARSYNSPLHF. As DNA, the CDR3 is TGTGCCAGCAGTTACGCGACCCGGGGCGCCCGCTCCTATAATTCACCCCTCCACTTT.

The chain combines TRBV4-2 with TRBJ1-1, with a weak D call TRBD1 (5 bases). CDR1 and CDR2 (germline): LGHNA, YNFKEQ. V was clipped by 1 base and J by 0 bases, with 9 bases between them. The CDR3 is made up of 15 amino acids. CDR3 nucleotides: TGTGCCAGCAGCCAAGTGGGGGGTATGAACACTGAAGCTTTCTTT. This codes for CASSQVGGMNTEAFF.

CDR3 sequence reads: CAGALADTEAFF. The CDR3 DNA reads as TGTGCCGGGGCGCTGGCGGACACTGAAGCTTTCTTT. This chain connects TRBV7-9 to TRBJ1-1; D is perhaps TRBD1 (5 bases). Germline loops: CDR1 SEHNR, CDR2 FQNEAQ (reference sequence). Trimming left V 11 bases short and J 3 bases short, with 13 bases between. The CDR3 length is 12 residues.

The chain links TRBV19 to TRBJ1-2; D call uncertain. The CDR3 sequence is 16 residues long. Germline-derived CDR1 and CDR2 are LNHDA and SQIVND (reference sequence). V dropped 1 base and J dropped 5 bases, with 17 bases sitting between them. The CDR3 loop is CASSIAHLTSTYGYTF. The CDR3 coding sequence is TGTGCCAGTAGTATAGCCCATCTAACTTCGACGTATGGCTACACCTTC.

Notes on this clonotype: It is likely a read error, because the conserved phenylalanine at the end of the CDR3 is missing. The chain combines TRBV5-1 with TRBJ1-1; tentative D call: TRBD1 (5 bases). The CDR3 covers 16 residues. CDR1 SGHRS and CDR2 YFSETQ come from the germline V gene. The V and J ends lost 0 bases and 6 bases respectively, with 18 bases between them. CDR3 nucleotides: TGCGCCAGCAGCTTGGACCGGGACCTGAGATCTGCTGAAGCTTTCCTT. Translation: CASSLDRDLRSAEAFL.

The genes are TRBV4-1 and TRBJ1-2, with 9 bases lining up with TRBD1. Germline CDR1 and CDR2: MGHRA and YSYEKL. The V gene end was trimmed by 1 base and the J gene end by 11 bases; junction bases not matched to a gene: 8. The CDR3 spans 14 residues. CDR3 region: CASSQASGTGLYTF. The CDR3, as DNA: TGCGCCAGCAGCCAAGCATCAGGGACAGGGCTGTACACCTTC.

This clonotype showed up just once. The chain employs TRBV10-1 and TRBJ1-1, with D possibly matching TRBD1 (5 bases). Germline-derived CDR1 and CDR2 are WNHNN and SYGVQD (reference sequence). Trimming took off 3 bases at V and 6 bases at J, with 14 bases between the two ends. The CDR3 covers 14 residues. The CDR3 DNA reads as TGCGCCAGCAGTGACCCGGGGGGGAGACCTGAAGCTTTCTTT. Translation gives CASSDPGGRPEAFF.

This clonotype was counted a single time. CDR3 nucleotide sequence: TGCAGCGTTGAAGATCTGGAGGCGAATGAGCAGTTCTTC. Translated: CSVEDLEANEQFF. The V and J genes are TRBV29-1 and TRBJ2-1; weak D call: TRBD2 (5 bases). V lost 0 bases and J 7 bases, leaving 10 bases between the germline ends. The CDR3 is made up of 13 amino acids. CDR1 and CDR2 (germline): SQVTM, ANQGSEA.

The gene calls are TRBV7-9 and TRBJ2-2, with D perhaps matching TRBD1 or TRBD2 (6 bases each). Germline lookup yields CDR1 SEHNR and CDR2 FQNEAQ (reference sequence). V was cut by 5 bases and J by 7 bases, with 17 bases left in between. This CDR3 is built from 15 residues. The CDR3 DNA is TGTGCCAGCAGCCCCGTGAGGGGGGATGGCGGGGAGCTGTTTTTT. Translation gives CASSPVRGDGGELFF. The full variable domain, completed using reference TRBV7-9 and TRBJ2-2, is DTGVSQNPRHKITKRGQNVTFRCDPISEHNRLYWYRQTLGQGPEFLTYFQNEAQLEKSRLLSDRFSAERPKGSFSTLEIQRTEQGDSAMYLCASSPVRGDGGELFFGEGSRLTVL.

The J gene is TRBJ2-3, the V gene TRBV6-5; perhaps TRBD2 as D (6 bases). Trimming pared 6 bases from V and 3 bases from J, leaving 19 bases between. CDR1 MNHEY and CDR2 SVGAGI come from the germline V gene. The CDR3 runs 16 residues. The CDR3 is CASRPRVAGWTDTQYF. DNA of the CDR3: TGTGCCAGCAGACCCCGGGTGGCGGGATGGACAGATACGCAGTATTTT.

The CDR3 protein is CASTLDLSGNTIYF. The CDR3 DNA reads TGTGCCAGCACCCTTGACCTCTCTGGAAACACCATATATTTT. The V gene is TRBV6-1, the J gene TRBJ1-3; D gene unclear. CDR3 length: 14 residues. Germline CDR1 is MNHNS and CDR2 is SASEGT. V lost 7 bases and J lost 0, with 10 bases in between.

Concerning this clonotype itself: The junction shows a germline mismatch at one end, possibly a read error. V usage is TRBV7-2 and J usage is TRBJ1-2; D remains unclear. Germline-derived CDR1 and CDR2 are SGHTA and FQGNSA. This CDR3 region has 14 residues. This CDR3 is CASSLAGRNYGCTF. Written as DNA, the CDR3 is TGTGCCAGCAGCTTAGCGGGCAGAAACTATGGCTGCACCTTC.

The rearrangement joins TRBV9 to TRBJ1-4; tentative D call: TRBD1 (6 bases). The CDR3 length is 15 residues. Germline V gene lookup returns CDR1 SGDLS and CDR2 YYNGEE. The ends were cut back, 2 bases at V and 7 bases at J, with 15 bases in the middle. The CDR3 loop reads CASSVSQGGGEKLFF. The CDR3 region has the DNA TGTGCCAGCAGCGTGTCACAGGGAGGTGGTGAAAAACTGTTTTTT.

The CDR3 loop reads CASSYTHRGRDLYGYTF. CDR3 nucleotides: TGTGCCAGCAGTTATACCCACCGGGGCAGGGATTTATATGGCTACACCTTC. V is TRBV12-3 or TRBV12-4 and J is TRBJ1-2; D perhaps matches TRBD1 (5 bases). V lost 4 bases and J 5 bases, leaving 23 bases between the germline ends. The CDR3 sequence is 17 residues long.

This clonotype was seen many times. This chain uses TRBV7-2 with TRBJ1-1; tentative D call: TRBD1 (5 bases). This CDR3 has 14 amino acids. Trimming shortened V by 5 bases and J by 4 bases, and 14 bases separated the two germline ends. Germline loops: CDR1 SGHTA, CDR2 FQGNSA. The CDR3 nucleotides read TGTGCCAGCAGCCAAAGGACAATAACCACTGAAGCTTTCTTT. Protein: CASSQRTITTEAFF.

This clonotype was seen a handful of times. The chain combines TRBV7-9 with TRBJ1-2; 7 bases fit TRBD1. V trimming: 7 bases; J trimming: 2 bases; junction bases outside the gene matches: 4. Germline CDR1 reads SEHNR; CDR2 reads FQNEAQ (reference sequence). The CDR3 sequence is 13 residues long. CDR3 loop: CASTWDSNYGYTF. DNA of the CDR3: TGTGCCAGCACCTGGGACAGCAACTATGGCTACACCTTC.

V usage is TRBV20-1 and J usage is TRBJ1-1, with TRBD1 as a possible D gene (5 bases). Trimming cost V 7 bases and J 2 bases, with 11 bases left between them. In germline, CDR1 is DFQATT, CDR2 SNEGSKA (reference sequence). The length of the CDR3 is 12 residues. The CDR3 here is CSGSRANTEAFF. The CDR3 DNA is TGCAGTGGTAGCAGGGCAAACACTGAAGCTTTCTTT.

The chain has TRBV4-2 and TRBJ2-5; 15 nucleotides align to TRBD2. The CDR3 is 17 residues long. V shed 0 bases and J 2 bases; nucleotides not matched to a gene: 1. Germline V gene lookup returns CDR1 LGHNA and CDR2 YNFKEQ. DNA for the CDR3: TGTGCCAGCAGCCAAGACGGGACTAGCGGGAGGCAAGAGACCCAGTACTTC. Its protein is CASSQDGTSGRQETQYF.

The chain has TRBV4-2 and TRBJ2-2; either TRBD1 or TRBD2 may fit D (6 bases each). Trimming took 0 bases from V and 4 from J, leaving 9 bases between them. The CDR3 contains 15 residues. The germline V gene encodes CDR1 LGHNA and CDR2 YNFKEQ. CDR3 sequence: CASSQDGGGTGELFF. CDR3 in DNA: TGTGCCAGCAGCCAAGATGGAGGGGGCACCGGGGAGCTGTTTTTT.